The TCR beta chain under discussion was sequenced for a study of glioma-infiltrating T cells after dendritic cell vaccination (TCRdb year 2016). Regarding the complete study: A cohort of roughly 15 glioblastoma patients from Phase I and II dendritic cell vaccination trials was included, of whom 9 were newly diagnosed and 6 had recurrent disease. Autologous tumor lysate-pulsed dendritic cell vaccination was administered to the patients between the early 2000s and the early 2010s. Each patient got three intradermal injections of the dendritic cell vaccine, spaced at biweekly intervals, in the arm below the axilla. Survival after dendritic cell vaccination was correlated with TCR sequencing metrics such as TIL content and the overlap between tumor and blood repertoires. Deep sequencing of TCR beta CDR3 regions was used to quantify tumor-infiltrating lymphocyte content and compare tumor and blood repertoires in dendritic cell-vaccinated glioblastoma patients. The vaccine consisted of monocyte-derived dendritic cells cultured seven days with IL-4 and GM-CSF, then pulsed overnight with autologous tumor lysate. What the research found in general, with its limitations: No direct relationship between TCR clonality and survival was found, suggesting a diverse polyclonal response may matter. Longer time to progression and overall survival after dendritic cell vaccination were predicted by higher estimated pretreatment TIL content. The TCR overlap response model with three groups was called speculative and said to need prospective validation. The cohort was small and heterogeneous, only a few patients had full blood and tumor sets, and even fewer had initial-recurrent tumor pairs.

TCRB CDR3 regions were amplified from around 1.9 ug genomic DNA, or all available DNA if less, using the immunoSEQ assay. The multiplex PCR employed 60 forward primers targeting TCR V beta segments and 13 reverse primers targeting J beta segments. To estimate reads per starting template, synthetic control templates were spiked into each sample at limiting dilution. The Illumina HiSeq System generated 87 bp sequencing reads. Per the source publication's procedure: To remove PCR and sequencing errors, closely related sequences were merged with a nearest neighbor algorithm. TCR overlap was measured as the percentage of unique tumor TCR beta sequences that were also present in the peripheral blood of the same patient. As stored in TCRdb, this immuneACCESS dataset retains in-frame rearrangements with V and J assigned. A fraction of the clones does not appear; measured against another copy, unresolved V genes explain less than half of the discrepancy, and the remainder lacks a known reason. The DNA was the basis for D and trimming; V, J and clone size are from that table. The sample table shows approximately 84,000 clones, and approximately 90% are seen once. The ten biggest clones cover 15% to 17% of the sample.

The trim is 2 bases for V and 4 bases for J, with a gap of 8 bases between the germline ends. CDR1 is given as MDHEN and CDR2 as SYDVKM, both from the germline V gene. From the cysteine through the phenylalanine, the CDR3 covers 13 amino acids. The read is trimmed to its CDR3 DNA, 39 bases read in frame from base 1. This clone showed up just a few times. Its antigen remains undetermined. Base qualities are not recorded, but no much larger clone differs from it by a single base. Patients were selected on the basis of adequate residual fresh-frozen tumor tissue and more than two years of available survival data. None of the glioblastoma patients carried an isocitrate dehydrogenase mutation, although molecular status otherwise varied. PBMC were collected before vaccination, two weeks after the third vaccination, and at tumor progression if progression occurred. The Qiagen DNeasy Blood extraction Kit was used to extract genomic DNA.

Sample: blood, taken before dendritic cell vaccination. The sequence came from a human donor with glioblastoma. The rearranged chain carries TRBV28 and TRBJ1-2, with the D gene uncertain. The CDR3 protein: CASSLAQFYGYTF. The DNA reads as follows: TGTGCCAGCAGTTTAGCACAGTTCTATGGCTACACCTTC.